Listed here are 18 T cell receptor beta chains from one sample, sequenced in a study of early stage breast cancer tumors. Assay used: immunoSEQ multiplex PCR; TCRdb lists only in-frame clones, some missing. This table has about 6,000 clones, 75% to 80% appearing once. Sequences were obtained from normal breast tissue next to the tumor. These receptors all come from a person aged 70 to 85 with breast cancer.

Written as DNA, the CDR3 is TGTGCCAGCAGTTTAGGACAGGGAGCTTCACTGGCGTATGGCTACACCTTC. The encoded protein is CASSLGQGASLAYGYTF. The rearrangement links TRBV28 to TRBJ1-2; 8 bases agree with TRBD1. Trimming took 2 bases from V and 5 from J; bases not matched to a gene: 13. Germline assignment: CDR1 MDHEN and CDR2 SYDVKM. This CDR3 has 17 residues.

CDR3 sequence: CASSPPEGDHTGELFF. CDR3 sequence (DNA): TGTGCCAGCAGCCCCCCCGAGGGAGACCACACCGGGGAGCTGTTTTTT. This sequence joins TRBV21-1 and TRBJ2-2; whether TRBD2, the table's D call, matches the DNA was not checked. TRBV21-1 counts as a pseudogene. The CDR3 has 16 amino acids.

V usage is TRBV14 and J usage is TRBJ1-2; no clear D gene. Trimming cost V 0 bases and J 8 bases, with 25 bases left between them. The germline V gene encodes CDR1 SGHDN and CDR2 FVKESK. The CDR3 runs to 18 residues. The CDR3 reads CASSQDGRRWVGMEGYTF. As DNA, the CDR3 is TGTGCCAGCAGCCAAGATGGACGGAGGTGGGTTGGAATGGAGGGCTACACCTTC.

The chain has TRBV6-5 and TRBJ1-2; 10 positions agree with TRBD1. This CDR3 has 14 amino acids. J gave up 6 bases and V 7 bases, and 8 bases lay outside the gene matches. CDR1 is MNHEY and CDR2 is SVGAGI in the germline V gene. The CDR3 bases are TGTGCCAGCAAAGCGACAGGGGGCTCGGATGGCTACACCTTC. This sequence encodes CASKATGGSDGYTF.

V is TRBV9 and J is TRBJ2-7; 9 bases line up with TRBD2. V shed 4 bases, J shed 3 bases, and the junction held 5 bases outside the gene matches. This CDR3 has 14 amino acids. The germline V gene has CDR1 SGDLS and CDR2 YYNGEE. CDR3 DNA sequence: TGTGCCAGCAGCCAGACTAGCGGTTTCTACGAGCAGTACTTC. This gives the protein CASSQTSGFYEQYF.

The chain links TRBV21-1 to TRBJ2-7; the table's TRBD2 call for D was not verified on the DNA. TRBV21-1 is termed a pseudogene. The CDR3 totals 15 residues. The CDR3 sequence: CASSSGVNYTYEQYF. As DNA, the CDR3 is TGTGCCAGCAGCAGCGGAGTCAACTACACCTACGAGCAGTACTTC.

The chain recombines TRBV11-2 with TRBJ2-7; D gene uncertain. V lost 5 bases, J lost 0 bases, and 14 bases lay in between. This CDR3 is 15 amino acids long. In germline, CDR1 is SGHAT, CDR2 FQNNGV. This chain's CDR3 is CASSRLDGYSYEQYF. The CDR3, as DNA: TGTGCCAGCAGCCGCCTAGACGGGTACTCCTACGAGCAGTACTTC. The whole variable domain, remainder taken from reference TRBV11-2 and TRBJ2-7, is EAGVAQSPRYKIIEKRQSVAFWCNPISGHATLYWYQQILGQGPKLLIQFQNNGVVDDSQLPKDRFSAERLKGVDSTLKIQPAKLEDSAVYLCASSRLDGYSYEQYFGPGTRLTVT.

The chain carries TRBV5-1 and TRBJ1-1; 7 nucleotides match TRBD1. This CDR3 is built from 15 residues. V was pared by 4 bases and J by 7 bases, with 13 bases of the junction left unmatched. Germline CDR1 is SGHRS and CDR2 is YFSETQ. The DNA for the CDR3 is TGCGCCAGCAGCCCCCGTCAGGGGGTAAAGGATGAAGCTTTCTTT. Translation: CASSPRQGVKDEAFF.

The chain carries TRBV29-1 and TRBJ2-2, with D perhaps matching TRBD2 (5 bases). Germline CDR1 reads SQVTM; CDR2 reads ANQGSEA. The length of the CDR3 is 14 residues. V gave up 6 bases and J gave up 6 bases, with 17 bases separating them. DNA for the CDR3: TGCAGCGTGAAGGCTCCGGGGTATGCCGGGGAGCTGTTTTTT. It encodes CSVKAPGYAGELFF.

The V gene is TRBV30, the J gene TRBJ2-1; no definite D call. The germline V and J ends were trimmed by 3 bases and 2 bases, with 14 bases remaining between them. Germline V gives CDR1 GTSNPN, CDR2 SVGIG (reference sequence). The CDR3 sequence is 15 residues long. The CDR3 sequence: CAWRPIWATYNEQFF. The CDR3 DNA reads TGTGCCTGGAGGCCGATCTGGGCTACCTACAATGAGCAGTTCTTC.

The chain is built from TRBV19 and TRBJ2-1; the match to TRBD2 covers 12 bases. The ends lost 6 bases at V and 9 bases at J; junction bases unmatched: 12. The CDR3 has 16 amino acids. Germline CDR1 and CDR2: LNHDA and SQIVND (reference sequence). The CDR3, as DNA: TGTGCCAGTAGGGACCTTCTAGCGGGGGGGCCGGGTGAGCAGTTCTTC. Translating it yields CASRDLLAGGPGEQFF. Supplemented by reference TRBV19 and TRBJ2-1, the full variable domain reads DGGITQSPKYLFRKEGQNVTLSCEQNLNHDAMYWYRQDPGQGLRLIYYSQIVNDFQKGDIAEGYSVSREKKESFPLTVTSAQKNPTAFYLCASRDLLAGGPGEQFFGPGTRLTVL.

This clone has only a few counts. V usage is TRBV7-9 and J usage is TRBJ1-5; unclear D gene. Between the trimmed V and J ends, which lost 0 bases and 4 bases, there was a span of 10 bases. The length of the CDR3 is 15 residues. Germline CDR1 reads SEHNR; CDR2 reads FQNEAQ (reference sequence). CDR3 bases: TGTGCCAGCAGCTTAGCGTCGCCAGTAAATCAGCCCCAGCATTTT. It specifies CASSLASPVNQPQHF.

This clone was detected once. This chain connects TRBV11-2 to TRBJ2-1, with a possible D match to TRBD1 (5 bases). Per germline, CDR1 SGHAT and CDR2 FQNNGV. The length of the CDR3 is 14 residues. V gave up 3 bases and J gave up 4 bases, with 10 bases separating them. CDR3 nucleotide sequence: TGTGCCAGCAGCTTTGGGGCTGGTTACAATGAGCAGTTCTTC. Translated: CASSFGAGYNEQFF.

This clone was counted only a few times. At one of its ends the junction is not consistent with the germline gene, which may arise from a read error. The CDR3 reads CASSWKADSFLF. CDR3 nucleotide sequence: TGTGCCAGCAGCTGGAAGGCGGACAGTTTTCTCTTT. The rearrangement uses TRBV5-4 and TRBJ1-1; the D gene is possibly TRBD1 (6 bases). Germline assignment: CDR1 SGHNT and CDR2 YYREEE (reference sequence). The CDR3 is 12 amino acids.

The gene calls are TRBV27 and TRBJ1-2; 8 bases agree with TRBD1. The ends lost 0 bases at V and 5 bases at J; junction bases unmatched: 2. The germline CDR1 and CDR2 sequences are MNHEY and SMNVEV (reference sequence). The CDR3 has 14 residues. CDR3 amino acids: CASSLSTGEYGYTF. In DNA, the CDR3 is TGTGCCAGCAGTTTATCGACAGGGGAGTATGGCTACACCTTC.

A word on this clone: The junction does not match germline at one end; this may be a read error. This chain joins TRBV14 and TRBJ1-2; TRBD1 matches at 11 bases. Germline CDR1 and CDR2: SGHDN and FVKESK. This CDR3 is built from 15 residues. For the CDR3, the DNA is TGTGCCAGCAGCGCCCGGGACAGGGGGAACTATAGCTACACCTTC. This sequence encodes CASSARDRGNYSYTF.

This clone was recorded once. The V and J genes are TRBV28 and TRBJ1-3, with D unresolved. Germline V lookup: CDR1 MDHEN, CDR2 SYDVKM. The CDR3 is 13 residues long. The V gene lost 3 bases and the J gene lost 3 bases, with 6 bases spanning the gap. The CDR3 here is CASSLNNGNTIYF. The CDR3 nucleotides read TGTGCCAGCAGTTTGAACAATGGAAACACCATATATTTT.

J is TRBJ2-5 and V is TRBV28; D is perhaps TRBD1 (6 bases). There are 13 residues in the CDR3. CDR1 is MDHEN, CDR2 SYDVKM, per germline. Between the trimmed V and J ends, which lost 2 bases and 2 bases, there was a span of 6 bases. The CDR3 is CASSLGQQETQYF. CDR3 nucleotide sequence: TGTGCCAGCAGTTTAGGACAGCAAGAGACCCAGTACTTC.